The next 5 T cell receptor beta chains were all read from a single sample in a study of blood T cell repertoires in COVID-19. The table came from immunoSEQ multiplex PCR; TCRdb's copy has only in-frame clones and leaves some out. The sample lists approximately 120,000 clones; more than 80% were seen once. The specimen sequenced was peripheral blood. The receptors here all came from a woman aged 80 or older with COVID-19, enrolled during active disease.

V is TRBV5-4 and J is TRBJ2-7, with D perhaps matching TRBD1 (7 bases). Trimming shortened V by 2 bases and J by 2 bases, and 11 bases separated the two germline ends. Germline V CDR1 and CDR2: SGHNT, YYREEE (reference sequence). The CDR3 is 14 residues long. CDR3 loop: CASSLQGRTYEQYF. CDR3 DNA: TGTGCCAGCAGCTTACAGGGGAGGACCTACGAGCAGTACTTC. Using reference TRBV5-4 and TRBJ2-7 for the parts outside the CDR3, the full variable domain is ETGVTQSPTHLIKTRGQQVTLRCSSQSGHNTVSWYQQALGQGPQFIFQYYREEENGRGNFPPRFSGLQFPNYSSELNVNALELDDSALYLCASSLQGRTYEQYFGPGTRLTVT.

The chain has TRBV10-2 and TRBJ2-4; unclear D gene. V was shortened by 2 bases and J by 0 bases, with 11 bases between the two germline ends. This CDR3 region has 16 residues. Germline assignment: CDR1 WSHSY and CDR2 SAAADI. The CDR3 here is CASSEDEALAKNIQYF. As DNA, the CDR3 is TGCGCCAGCAGTGAGGACGAGGCGTTAGCCAAAAACATTCAGTACTTC.

The gene calls are TRBV7-9 and TRBJ2-3, with TRBD1 as a possible D gene (6 bases). V dropped 1 base and J dropped 6 bases, with 11 bases sitting between them. Germline-derived CDR1 and CDR2 are SEHNR and FQNEAQ (reference sequence). The CDR3 covers 14 residues. Written as DNA, the CDR3 is TGTGCCAGCAGCTTAGGAGGGGGTATGGATACGCAGTATTTT. This translates into CASSLGGGMDTQYF.

V gene TRBV9 combines with J gene TRBJ1-2, with a tentative D call TRBD1 (5 bases). Germline CDR1 SGDLS, CDR2 YYNGEE. This CDR3 comprises 14 residues. Trimming removed 4 bases at V and 6 bases at J, with 16 bases between. Here the CDR3 DNA reads TGTGCCAGCAGCTCCCGCCAGGGCTCCGATGGCTACACCTTC. Amino acid sequence: CASSSRQGSDGYTF.

V and J are TRBV19 and TRBJ1-5; D unresolved. V was clipped by 7 bases and J by 2 bases, with 18 bases between them. The V gene's germline CDR1 is LNHDA and CDR2 SQIVND (reference sequence). The length of the CDR3 is 16 residues. The CDR3: CASTPSRDQGNQPQHF. CDR3 sequence (DNA): TGTGCCAGTACCCCTAGCCGGGATCAAGGCAATCAGCCCCAGCATTTT. The whole variable domain, remainder taken from reference TRBV19 and TRBJ1-5, is DGGITQSPKYLFRKEGQNVTLSCEQNLNHDAMYWYRQDPGQGLRLIYYSQIVNDFQKGDIAEGYSVSREKKESFPLTVTSAQKNPTAFYLCASTPSRDQGNQPQHFGDGTRLSIL.